The 28 T cell receptor beta chains below were found in one sample sequenced in a study of T cells after yellow fever vaccination. TCRdb reprocessed the 5' RACE reads via MiXCR and lists one record per CDR3 protein. The sample has tens of thousands of distinct CDR3 sequences; about 6.3% are singletons. The sequences come from PBMCs, either bulk or a sorted T-cell subset (CD4+, CD8+, memory, or dextramer-sorted; not recorded which), collected on the day of the first yellow fever vaccination. The receptors shown here come from a man aged 18 to 29 who received the YFV17D yellow fever vaccine.

This clonotype was recorded many times. The chain couples TRBV7-3 to TRBJ2-3; 8 nucleotides align to TRBD2. CDR1 and CDR2 from the germline V gene are SGHTA and FQGTGA. The CDR3 is made up of 15 amino acids. The ends lost 4 bases at V and 7 bases at J; junction bases unmatched: 10. CDR3 sequence: CASSSSSGGPNTQYF. Here the CDR3 DNA reads TGTGCCAGCAGCTCGTCCTCGGGGGGGCCGAATACGCAGTATTTT.

There are a few counts of this clonotype. The chain joins TRBV5-4 to TRBJ2-2, with 8 bases fitting TRBD2. This CDR3 contains 15 residues. Per germline, CDR1 SGHNT and CDR2 YYREEE (reference sequence). V lost 5 bases to trimming and J lost 4 bases; unmatched junction nucleotides: 7. CDR3: CASSTGGRSTGELFF. The CDR3 nucleotides read TGTGCCAGCAGTACGGGGGGGCGCTCCACCGGGGAGCTGTTTTTT.

This clonotype was seen ten or more times. This chain links TRBV9 with TRBJ2-6; D not resolved. The CDR3 has 15 amino acids. From germline, CDR1 is SGDLS and CDR2 YYNGEE. The ends were cut back, 0 bases at V and 13 bases at J, with 17 bases in the middle. The CDR3 nucleotides are TGTGCCAGCAGCGTAGCTACGGAATACGCCTGGGTCCTGACTTTC. It yields the protein CASSVATEYAWVLTF.

This clonotype was seen ten or more times. This chain joins TRBV7-3 and TRBJ1-1; D perhaps matches TRBD1 (6 bases). V was cut by 6 bases and J by 3 bases, with 11 bases left in between. Germline CDR1 and CDR2: SGHTA and FQGTGA. The CDR3 extends over 13 amino acids. CDR3 in DNA: TGTGCCAGCAGACAACAGGGCGACACTGAAGCTTTCTTT. Residues: CASRQQGDTEAFF.

This sequence joins TRBV30 and TRBJ2-7; no reliable D call. CDR1 is GTSNPN and CDR2 is SVGIG in the germline V gene (reference sequence). V was trimmed by 0 bases and J by 3 bases, leaving 6 bases between them. The CDR3 runs to 12 residues. DNA for the CDR3: TGTGCCTGGAGTGTTGTCGGCTACGAGCAGTACTTC. Translated, it gives CAWSVVGYEQYF.

The J gene is TRBJ2-7, the V gene TRBV7-8; a weak D match, TRBD1 (6 bases). Per germline, CDR1 SGHVS and CDR2 FQNEAQ. V shed 9 bases and J shed 6 bases, with 18 bases lying between them. CDR3 length equals 13 residues. DNA of the CDR3: TGTGCCAGGGGCCTCCGGGACAACTGCGAGCAGTACTTC. It is translated as CARGLRDNCEQYF.

This clonotype was found many times. V gene TRBV28 combines with J gene TRBJ2-2, with 9 bases fitting TRBD1. This CDR3 has 18 residues. V lost 6 bases and J lost 9; bases outside the gene matches: 20. CDR1 is MDHEN and CDR2 is SYDVKM in the germline V gene. The CDR3 protein is CASSSQLRDREISRELFF. CDR3 coding DNA: TGTGCCAGCAGCTCACAGCTCCGGGACAGGGAAATCAGCAGGGAGCTGTTTTTT.

Ten or more counts support this clonotype. The V call is TRBV9, the J call TRBJ2-1, with D tentatively TRBD1 (6 bases). In germline, CDR1 is SGDLS, CDR2 YYNGEE. V was pared by 4 bases and J by 4 bases, with 12 bases between. This CDR3 spans 14 amino acids. The DNA of the CDR3 is TGTGCCAGCAGCCGTCTAGGACAGTACAATGAGCAGTTCTTC. It yields the protein CASSRLGQYNEQFF. Drawing the rest from reference TRBV9 and TRBJ2-1, the complete variable domain is DSGVTQTPKHLITATGQRVTLRCSPRSGDLSVYWYQQSLDQGLQFLIQYYNGEERAKGNILERFSAQQFPDLHSELNLSSLELGDSALYFCASSRLGQYNEQFFGPGTRLTVL.

J is TRBJ2-2 and V is TRBV7-6; TRBD2 aligns across 9 bases. Germline assignment: CDR1 SGHVS and CDR2 FNYEAQ. The CDR3 loop spans 16 amino acids. V dropped 4 bases and J dropped 0; count of bases not matched to a gene: 3. CDR3 sequence reads: CASSSSGGTNTGELFF. The CDR3, as DNA: TGTGCCAGCAGCTCAAGCGGGGGGACGAACACCGGGGAGCTGTTTTTT.

The V call is TRBV5-1, the J call TRBJ2-1, with D perhaps matching TRBD1 or TRBD2 (5 bases each). The V end was cut by 4 bases, the J end by 7 bases, with 15 bases between. The CDR3 loop spans 14 amino acids. Germline V gene lookup returns CDR1 SGHRS and CDR2 YFSETQ. CDR3 amino acids: CASSEASEGNEQFF. The CDR3 DNA is TGCGCCAGCAGCGAAGCTAGTGAGGGGAATGAGCAGTTCTTC. Together with reference TRBV5-1 and TRBJ2-1, the CDR3 gives the full variable domain: KAGVTQTPRYLIKTRGQQVTLSCSPISGHRSVSWYQQTPGQGLQFLFEYFSETQRNKGNFPGRFSGRQFSNSRSEMNVSTLELGDSALYLCASSEASEGNEQFFGPGTRLTVL.

This clonotype appeared many times. This sequence joins TRBV12-3 or TRBV12-4 and TRBJ1-1; D is unresolved. V lost 2 bases and J 1 base, leaving 2 bases between the germline ends. The CDR3 sequence is 12 residues long. The CDR3 protein is CASSLQNTEAFF. CDR3 DNA: TGTGCCAGCAGTTTACAGAACACTGAAGCTTTCTTT.

In this sample, this clonotype turned up many times. V gene TRBV4-2 combines with J gene TRBJ1-4, with D possibly TRBD1 on 6 matching bases. The CDR3 covers 16 residues. Germline loops: CDR1 LGHNA, CDR2 YNFKEQ. V was clipped by 0 bases and J by 5 bases, with 13 bases between them. For the CDR3, the DNA is TGTGCCAGCAGCCAAGATCGGGGTGGGGGCAATGAAAAACTGTTTTTT. Residues: CASSQDRGGGNEKLFF.

This clonotype was seen ten or more times. The chain couples TRBV20-1 to TRBJ2-1; no firm D call. CDR3 size: 13 residues. The germline V gene encodes CDR1 DFQATT and CDR2 SNEGSKA (reference sequence). V was clipped by 3 bases and J by 3 bases, with 9 bases between them. CDR3 in amino acids: CSASWPNYNEQFF. Written as DNA, the CDR3 is TGCAGTGCTAGTTGGCCCAACTACAATGAGCAGTTCTTC.

Many counts were recorded for this clonotype. This chain joins TRBV27 and TRBJ1-5; 8 nucleotides align to TRBD1. The V gene's germline CDR1 is MNHEY and CDR2 SMNVEV (reference sequence). The CDR3 has 13 residues. Losses at the gene ends were 5 bases for V and 6 bases for J; bases not matched to a gene: 3. The CDR3 DNA reads TGTGCCAGCAGTGGAACAGGGGGTCAGCCCCAGCATTTT. It is translated as CASSGTGGQPQHF.

As regards this clonotype: It may be a read error: a sequence one base away is much more abundant. The chain joins TRBV5-6 to TRBJ2-5, with D possibly matching TRBD2 (6 bases). Germline V gene sequence: CDR1 SGHDT, CDR2 YYEEEE. The CDR3 is made up of 16 amino acids. CDR3 nucleotide sequence: TGTGCCAGCGACCTCTGGAGACTAGACGGACGAGAGGCCCAGTACTTC. Translated: CASDLWRLDGREAQYF. The full variable domain, completed using reference TRBV5-6 and TRBJ2-5, is DAGVTQSPTHLIKTRGQQVTLRCSPKSGHDTVSWYQQALGQGPQFIFQYYEEEERQRGNFPDRFSGHQFPNYSSELNVNALLLGDSALYLCASDLWRLDGREAQYFGPGTRLLVL.

This clonotype was detected many times. This chain connects TRBV28 to TRBJ2-3; D is ambiguous. V lost 2 bases, J lost 7 bases, and 10 bases lay in between. This CDR3 is built from 13 residues. Germline V CDR1 and CDR2: MDHEN, SYDVKM. The CDR3, as DNA: TGTGCCAGCAGTTTAGGGTACAGCAATACGCAGTATTTT. This gives the protein CASSLGYSNTQYF.

The table lists this clonotype with many counts. The gene calls are TRBV7-2 and TRBJ2-7; D possibly matches TRBD1 or TRBD2 (6 bases each). Trimming shortened V by 5 bases and J by 1 base, and 12 bases separated the two germline ends. The CDR3 loop spans 14 amino acids. Germline CDR1 reads SGHTA; CDR2 reads FQGNSA. Here the CDR3 DNA reads TGTGCCAGCAGCCCGGGGGCCACGTCCTACGAGCAGTACTTC. As protein: CASSPGATSYEQYF. The full variable domain, completed using reference TRBV7-2 and TRBJ2-7, is GAGVSQSPSNKVTEKGKDVELRCDPISGHTALYWYRQSLGQGLEFLIYFQGNSAPDKSGLPSDRFSAERTGGSVSTLTIQRTQQEDSAVYLCASSPGATSYEQYFGPGTRLTVT.

In this sample, this clonotype turned up many times. This chain uses TRBV27 with TRBJ1-3; D is uncertain. CDR1 and CDR2 from the germline V gene are MNHEY and SMNVEV (reference sequence). Trimming removed 1 base at V and 0 bases at J, with 7 bases between. The CDR3 has 15 amino acids. CDR3 in amino acids: CASSLFPASGNTIYF. The CDR3 nucleotides read TGTGCCAGCAGTTTATTTCCGGCCTCTGGAAACACCATATATTTT.

In its sample, this clonotype was seen many times. The V gene is TRBV28, the J gene TRBJ1-2; TRBD1 matches at 8 bases. This CDR3 comprises 13 residues. V shed 5 bases and J 5 bases; nucleotides not matched to a gene: 4. Germline lookup yields CDR1 MDHEN and CDR2 SYDVKM. CDR3 DNA: TGTGCCAGCAGTGGTACAGGGGGATATGGCTACACCTTC. This codes for CASSGTGGYGYTF.

This clonotype was detected many times. This rearrangement joins TRBV4-2 to TRBJ1-1, with D uncertain. V lost 3 bases and J 1 base, leaving 15 bases between the germline ends. The germline V gene encodes CDR1 LGHNA and CDR2 YNFKEQ. The CDR3 is made up of 16 amino acids. CDR3 coding DNA: TGTGCCAGCAGCCAGGAGGCGTATTTTAAGAACACTGAAGCTTTCTTT. Translation gives CASSQEAYFKNTEAFF.

This clonotype was counted a few times. J is TRBJ2-1 and V is TRBV7-2, with TRBD2 matching over 10 bases. From germline, CDR1 is SGHTA and CDR2 FQGNSA. This CDR3 is 15 amino acids long. Trimming cost V 5 bases and J 9 bases; bases outside gene matches: 10. The CDR3 DNA follows: TGTGCCAGCAGCATTAGCGGGGGGATCCGTCCTGAGCAGTTCTTC. Protein: CASSISGGIRPEQFF.

This clonotype is medium-sized. The V and J genes are TRBV7-9 and TRBJ1-5; possibly TRBD1 for D (5 bases). V was shortened by 3 bases and J by 4 bases, with 10 bases between the two germline ends. Germline loops: CDR1 SEHNR, CDR2 FQNEAQ (reference sequence). The CDR3 sequence is 14 residues long. The CDR3 region has the DNA TGTGCCAGCAGCTTGGAGGACACAAATCAGCCCCAGCATTTT. Its protein product is CASSLEDTNQPQHF.

This clonotype was recorded many times. The chain links TRBV15 to TRBJ1-1, with D uncertain. Germline-derived CDR1 and CDR2 are LNHNV and YYDKDF (reference sequence). The V and J ends lost 0 bases and 0 bases respectively, with 11 bases between them. This CDR3 spans 16 amino acids. In nucleotides, the CDR3 is TGTGCCACCAGCAGAGATCCCCGACCGATGAACACTGAAGCTTTCTTT. It encodes CATSRDPRPMNTEAFF.

This clonotype was detected many times. V is TRBV7-2 and J is TRBJ2-1; 11 bases map to TRBD2. The ends lost 7 bases at V and 2 bases at J; junction bases unmatched: 4. CDR1 is SGHTA, CDR2 FQGNSA, per germline. The CDR3 extends over 15 amino acids. CDR3 in DNA: TGTGCCAGCAACCAACTAGCGGGGGCCTACAATGAGCAGTTCTTC. As protein: CASNQLAGAYNEQFF.

This clonotype was seen many times. The chain combines TRBV20-1 with TRBJ2-1, with D tentatively TRBD1 (5 bases). The germline V and J ends were trimmed by 1 base and 7 bases, with 17 bases remaining between them. Germline V CDR1 and CDR2: DFQATT, SNEGSKA (reference sequence). The CDR3 sequence is 15 residues long. CDR3 amino acids: CSARVGALNGNEQFF. CDR3 bases: TGCAGTGCTAGAGTTGGGGCCCTTAATGGGAATGAGCAGTTCTTC.

This clonotype was recorded many times. V gene TRBV27 combines with J gene TRBJ1-2; D is possibly TRBD1 (5 bases). This CDR3 has 13 residues. CDR1 and CDR2 (germline): MNHEY, SMNVEV (reference sequence). V lost 5 bases and J 4 bases, leaving 11 bases between the germline ends. The CDR3 protein is CASSPGRSYGYTF. CDR3 coding DNA: TGTGCCAGCAGTCCGGGACGGAGCTATGGCTACACCTTC.

The table lists this clonotype with a few counts. The CDR3 is CSAREVARTGGLRDGYTF. The CDR3 coding sequence is TGCAGTGCTAGAGAGGTTGCCCGGACAGGGGGTCTACGTGATGGCTACACCTTC. The chain carries TRBV20-1 and TRBJ1-2, with 10 bases that match TRBD1. After removal of 0 bases from V and 6 bases from J, the junction contained 16 bases not matched to a gene. This CDR3 comprises 18 residues. Germline CDR1 is DFQATT and CDR2 is SNEGSKA (reference sequence).

In its sample, this clonotype was seen many times. V is TRBV5-1 and J is TRBJ2-5; 15 nucleotides align to TRBD2. This CDR3 has 16 amino acids. Per the germline V gene, CDR1 is SGHRS and CDR2 is YFSETQ. The ends lost 3 bases at V and 3 bases at J; junction bases unmatched: 3. The CDR3 coding sequence is TGCGCCAGCAGCTCGGGACTAGCGGGGGGCGAAGAGACCCAGTACTTC. Translating it yields CASSSGLAGGEETQYF.